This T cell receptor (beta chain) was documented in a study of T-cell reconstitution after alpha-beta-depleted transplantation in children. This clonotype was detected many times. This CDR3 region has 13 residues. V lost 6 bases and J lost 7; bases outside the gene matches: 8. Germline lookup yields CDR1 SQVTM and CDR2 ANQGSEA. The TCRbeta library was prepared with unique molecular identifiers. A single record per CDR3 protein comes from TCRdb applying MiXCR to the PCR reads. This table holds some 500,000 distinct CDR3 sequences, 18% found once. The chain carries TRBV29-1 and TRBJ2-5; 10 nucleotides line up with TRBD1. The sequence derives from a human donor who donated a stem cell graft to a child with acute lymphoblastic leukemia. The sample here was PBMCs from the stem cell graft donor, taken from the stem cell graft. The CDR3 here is CSVSGQGPMTQYF. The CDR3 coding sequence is TGCAGCGTCTCGGGACAGGGGCCCATGACCCAGTACTTC.